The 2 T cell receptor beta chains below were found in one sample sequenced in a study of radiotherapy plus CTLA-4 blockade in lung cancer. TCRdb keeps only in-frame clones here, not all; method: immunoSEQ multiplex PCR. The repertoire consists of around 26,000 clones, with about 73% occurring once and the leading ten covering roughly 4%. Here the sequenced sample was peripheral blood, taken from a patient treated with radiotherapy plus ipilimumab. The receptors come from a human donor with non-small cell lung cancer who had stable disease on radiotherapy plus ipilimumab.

CDR3 residues: CASSRAGGTSGRMETQYF. The CDR3, as DNA: TGTGCCAGCAGCCGGGCCGGGGGGACTAGCGGGAGAATGGAGACCCAGTACTTC. This sequence joins TRBV11-3 and TRBJ2-5; 14 nucleotides line up with TRBD2. Trimming cost V 5 bases and J 5 bases; bases outside gene matches: 13. CDR3 size: 18 residues. Per germline, CDR1 SGHNT and CDR2 YENEEA.

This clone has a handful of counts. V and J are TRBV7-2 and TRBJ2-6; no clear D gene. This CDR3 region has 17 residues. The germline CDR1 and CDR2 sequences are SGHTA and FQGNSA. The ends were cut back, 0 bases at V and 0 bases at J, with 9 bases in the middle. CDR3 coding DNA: TGTGCCAGCAGCTTAGCGGCGTCCTCCTCTGGGGCCAACGTCCTGACTTTC. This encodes CASSLAASSSGANVLTF.